The next 28 T cell receptor beta chains were all read from a single sample in a study of T cells in Graves' hyperthyroidism and ophthalmopathy. Amplified TCR beta CDR3 regions came from RNA transcripts. The HTBI primer set drove a first-round RT-PCR of the TCR CDR3. TCRdb ran MiXCR on the multiplex PCR reads and lists one entry per CDR3 protein. The top ten hold roughly a quarter of the sample, which has under 350,000 distinct CDR3 sequences, around 25% seen once. What was sequenced was blood. The source of these receptors is a man aged 40-49 years with Graves' hyperthyroidism that later progressed to Graves' ophthalmopathy.

This clonotype was observed at least ten times. This sequence joins TRBV25-1 and TRBJ2-2; weak D call: TRBD2 (5 bases). Germline loops: CDR1 MGHDK, CDR2 SYGVNS. Trimming removed 2 bases from V and 5 bases from J, with 21 bases in between. The CDR3 runs to 18 residues. CDR3 coding DNA: TGTGCCAGCAGTGAAAACCGGGAACCCGATGGGTGGACCGGGGAGCTGTTTTTT. The encoded protein is CASSENREPDGWTGELFF.

This clonotype was counted at least ten times. CDR3 in amino acids: CASSFSTGAKNIQYF. CDR3 nucleotide sequence: TGCGCCAGCAGCTTTTCAACGGGAGCCAAAAACATTCAGTACTTC. The V call is TRBV5-1, the J call TRBJ2-4; D ambiguous. The CDR3 is 15 residues long. V lost 2 bases and J 0 bases, leaving 9 bases between the germline ends. Germline V gene data show CDR1 as SGHRS and CDR2 as YFSETQ. Complete variable domain (other parts from reference TRBV5-1 and TRBJ2-4): KAGVTQTPRYLIKTRGQQVTLSCSPISGHRSVSWYQQTPGQGLQFLFEYFSETQRNKGNFPGRFSGRQFSNSRSEMNVSTLELGDSALYLCASSFSTGAKNIQYFGAGTRLSVL.

This clonotype was found many times. The rearrangement uses TRBV5-4 and TRBJ2-5; 11 bases map to TRBD1. V trimming: 2 bases; J trimming: 6 bases; junction bases outside the gene matches: 6. Germline CDR1 and CDR2: SGHNT and YYREEE (reference sequence). This CDR3 is 15 amino acids long. The CDR3 DNA reads TGTGCCAGCAGCTTCGGGACAGGGGGTAGGAAGACCCAGTACTTC. The encoded protein is CASSFGTGGRKTQYF.

This clonotype was recorded many times. The genes are TRBV2 and TRBJ2-5; a possible D gene is TRBD2 (6 bases). Germline loops: CDR1 SNHLY, CDR2 FYNNEI. Trimming removed 7 bases at V and 5 bases at J, with 20 bases between. This CDR3 region has 15 residues. The CDR3 region has the DNA TGTGCCAGCAAGGGAGGTCAAACCCTGGGGGAGACCCAGTACTTC. Its protein is CASKGGQTLGETQYF.

In this sample, this clonotype turned up many times. This chain links TRBV29-1 with TRBJ2-5; D may be TRBD2 (6 bases). The CDR3 is 14 residues long. V lost 7 bases to trimming and J lost 7 bases, with 22 bases between them. Germline CDR1 reads SQVTM; CDR2 reads ANQGSEA. The CDR3 sequence: CSARGLPSVGTQYF. CDR3 in DNA: TGCAGCGCGCGAGGACTACCCTCCGTAGGGACCCAGTACTTC.

This clonotype appeared many times. The CDR3 DNA reads TGTGCCAGCAGCTCCGGGACGAGCCGTTTAGAGACCCAGTACTTC. The encoded protein is CASSSGTSRLETQYF. The chain employs TRBV27 and TRBJ2-5; D may correspond to TRBD1 or TRBD2 (5 bases each). This CDR3 is built from 15 residues. Trimming removed 6 bases at V and 4 bases at J, with 18 bases between. The V gene's germline CDR1 is MNHEY and CDR2 SMNVEV (reference sequence).

This clonotype was seen many times. The V gene is TRBV29-1, the J gene TRBJ1-1; D call uncertain. V was clipped by 5 bases and J by 3 bases, with 13 bases between them. This CDR3 contains 13 residues. From germline, CDR1 is SQVTM and CDR2 ANQGSEA. The CDR3 loop reads CSVIWPKDTEAFF. The CDR3 region has the DNA TGCAGCGTTATCTGGCCGAAGGACACTGAAGCTTTCTTT.

This clonotype showed up many times. The chain has TRBV29-1 and TRBJ1-1; no clear D gene. The CDR3 runs 13 residues. The germline CDR1 and CDR2 sequences are SQVTM and ANQGSEA. V lost 2 bases and J lost 0, with 7 bases in between. The CDR3 sequence: CSVENGVNTEAFF. As DNA, the CDR3 is TGCAGCGTTGAAAACGGAGTGAACACTGAAGCTTTCTTT.

This clonotype was seen at least ten times. The rearrangement joins TRBV6-1 to TRBJ1-1; no reliable D call. Germline V gives CDR1 MNHNS, CDR2 SASEGT. The CDR3 runs 13 residues. V was trimmed by 6 bases and J by 2 bases, leaving 10 bases between them. The chain's CDR3 is CASRRPENTEAFF. CDR3 DNA sequence: TGTGCCAGCAGAAGGCCAGAAAACACTGAAGCTTTCTTT.

The genes are TRBV6-1 and TRBJ1-5; possible D gene TRBD1, 6 bases. Looked up from germline, CDR1 is MNHNS and CDR2 is SASEGT. The CDR3 runs 16 residues. V lost 4 bases, J lost 6 bases, and 19 bases lay in between. The DNA of the CDR3 is TGTGCCAGCAGTGGGGCCGCGGTGGGGGCGGGTCAGCCCCAGCATTTT. It translates to CASSGAAVGAGQPQHF.

This clonotype was counted ten times or more. The chain couples TRBV12-3 or TRBV12-4 to TRBJ2-7; D is perhaps TRBD1 or TRBD2 (5 bases each). The CDR3 covers 14 residues. Deletions cut 3 bases from V and 5 bases from J, with 14 bases between. As DNA, the CDR3 is TGTGCCAGCAGTTTTCCAGGGACGGGCAACGAGCAGTACTTC. It is translated as CASSFPGTGNEQYF.

J is TRBJ1-2 and V is TRBV27; 9 bases map to TRBD1. CDR3 length equals 12 residues. V lost 3 bases and J lost 13; bases outside the gene matches: 6. Germline CDR1 and CDR2: MNHEY and SMNVEV (reference sequence). The DNA of the CDR3 is TGTGCCAGCAGTTTTATACAGGGGGCAGCCACCTTC. Residues: CASSFIQGAATF.

This clonotype has a count of ten or more. The CDR3 protein is CSARAPGRGGNTIYF. The DNA for the CDR3 is TGCAGTGCTAGGGCCCCGGGAAGAGGTGGAAACACCATATATTTT. V gene TRBV20-1 combines with J gene TRBJ1-3; D remains unclear. Germline V gene sequence: CDR1 DFQATT, CDR2 SNEGSKA (reference sequence). V gave up 3 bases and J gave up 3 bases, with 15 bases separating them. This CDR3 is built from 15 residues.

There are many counts of this clonotype. The V and J genes are TRBV6-5 and TRBJ2-7; D unclear. CDR1 and CDR2 (germline): MNHEY, SVGAGI. V dropped 1 base and J dropped 3 bases, with 10 bases sitting between them. This CDR3 is 14 amino acids long. CDR3 DNA: TGTGCCAGCAGTTACTATAGGGCCCGCTACGAGCAGTACTTC. Translated: CASSYYRARYEQYF.

The genes are TRBV2 and TRBJ2-7, with a possible D match to TRBD2 (7 bases). The CDR3 spans 12 residues. V was cut by 6 bases and J by 7 bases, with 13 bases left in between. Per germline, CDR1 SNHLY and CDR2 FYNNEI. The CDR3 loop reads CASRRGGGEQYF. CDR3 nucleotides: TGTGCCAGCAGGAGGGGGGGTGGTGAGCAGTACTTC. The full variable domain, rest sourced from reference TRBV2 and TRBJ2-7, is EPEVTQTPSHQVTQMGQEVILRCVPISNHLYFYWYRQILGQKVEFLVSFYNNEISEKSEIFDDQFSVERPDGSNFTLKIRSTKLEDSAMYFCASRRGGGEQYFGPGTRLTVT.

There are many counts of this clonotype. The CDR3 DNA reads TGTGCCAGCAGCTTCGGACCAAACGACGAGCAGTACTTC. Its protein is CASSFGPNDEQYF. The gene calls are TRBV6-5 and TRBJ2-7; D not resolved. With 6 bases removed from V and 5 bases from J, the gap between germline ends came to 14 bases. CDR3 length equals 13 residues. CDR1 and CDR2 from the germline V gene are MNHEY and SVGAGI.

This clonotype has at least ten counts. A read error is possible here, since a much larger clone lies one base away. The chain carries TRBV6-5 and TRBJ1-1; D ambiguous. Germline V gene sequence: CDR1 MNHEY, CDR2 SVGAGI. Trimming left V 4 bases short and J 1 base short, with 1 base between. The CDR3 consists of 11 residues. CDR3: CASSSNTEAFF. The CDR3 nucleotides are TGTGCCAGCAGTTCGAACACTGAAGCTTTCTTT.

The chain is built from TRBV11-2 and TRBJ1-5; perhaps TRBD1 as D (5 bases). The germline CDR1 and CDR2 sequences are SGHAT and FQNNGV. The germline V and J ends were trimmed by 5 bases and 3 bases, with 14 bases remaining between them. The CDR3 runs 15 residues. The CDR3 protein is CASSRQGIDNQPQHF. CDR3 DNA: TGTGCCAGCAGCCGCCAGGGAATCGACAATCAGCCCCAGCATTTT. Looking up the rest from reference TRBV11-2 and TRBJ1-5 gives the full variable domain: EAGVAQSPRYKIIEKRQSVAFWCNPISGHATLYWYQQILGQGPKLLIQFQNNGVVDDSQLPKDRFSAERLKGVDSTLKIQPAKLEDSAVYLCASSRQGIDNQPQHFGDGTRLSIL.

This clonotype was found many times. The chain is built from TRBV29-1 and TRBJ1-1, with D perhaps matching TRBD1 (5 bases). CDR1 and CDR2 from the germline V gene are SQVTM and ANQGSEA. CDR3 length equals 14 residues. The ends were cut back, 7 bases at V and 5 bases at J, with 20 bases in the middle. CDR3 amino acids: CSAPTRAGGTEAFF. The DNA of the CDR3 is TGCAGCGCTCCCACGCGGGCGGGGGGTACTGAAGCTTTCTTT.

V and J are TRBV6-2 or TRBV6-3 and TRBJ1-1; the D is unclear. Trimming shortened V by 2 bases and J by 4 bases, and 8 bases separated the two germline ends. The CDR3 is 13 amino acids. Germline CDR1 is MNHEY and CDR2 is SVGEGT. Here the CDR3 DNA reads TGTGCCAGCAGTTACCTAGGGCCCACTGAAGCTTTCTTT. Encoded protein: CASSYLGPTEAFF.

The sample holds one count of this clonotype. V is TRBV19 and J is TRBJ1-2; D not resolved. The CDR3 length is 15 residues. Germline loops: CDR1 LNHDA, CDR2 SQIVND (reference sequence). Trimming left V 5 bases short and J 6 bases short, with 19 bases between. This CDR3 reads CASSLLLLGGNGYTF. DNA for the CDR3: TGTGCCAGTAGTCTCCTCTTATTAGGAGGTAATGGCTACACCTTC.

This clonotype has ten or more counts. This chain connects TRBV6-5 to TRBJ2-5; D is possibly TRBD2 (6 bases). This CDR3 spans 15 amino acids. V lost 0 bases, J lost 4 bases, and 12 bases lay in between. Germline CDR1 and CDR2: MNHEY and SVGAGI. As DNA, the CDR3 is TGTGCCAGCAGTTACTCGATGCGGGAACGAGAGACCCAGTACTTC. Translating gives CASSYSMRERETQYF.

This clonotype was detected only a few times. The rearrangement uses TRBV19 and TRBJ1-1, with D tentatively TRBD1 (6 bases). V lost 4 bases and J lost 6, with 9 bases in between. CDR1 and CDR2 from the germline V gene are LNHDA and SQIVND (reference sequence). The CDR3 length is 12 residues. CDR3 residues: CASSTGVAEAFF. In DNA form, the CDR3 reads TGTGCCAGTAGTACAGGGGTGGCTGAAGCTTTCTTT. The full variable domain, completed using reference TRBV19 and TRBJ1-1, is DGGITQSPKYLFRKEGQNVTLSCEQNLNHDAMYWYRQDPGQGLRLIYYSQIVNDFQKGDIAEGYSVSREKKESFPLTVTSAQKNPTAFYLCASSTGVAEAFFGQGTRLTVV.

This clonotype came up many times. This chain connects TRBV15 to TRBJ2-2, with D hard to call. V shed 0 bases and J shed 2 bases, with 13 bases lying between them. CDR1 is LNHNV, CDR2 YYDKDF, per germline (reference sequence). The CDR3 extends over 17 amino acids. CDR3 sequence: CATSRDKGSANTGELFF. CDR3 nucleotides: TGTGCCACCAGCAGAGATAAAGGCTCGGCTAACACCGGGGAGCTGTTTTTT. Based on the CDR3 plus reference TRBV15 and TRBJ2-2, the full variable domain is DAMVIQNPRYQVTQFGKPVTLSCSQTLNHNVMYWYQQKSSQAPKLLFHYYDKDFNNEADTPDNFQSRRPNTSFCFLDIRSPGLGDTAMYLCATSRDKGSANTGELFFGEGSRLTVL.

This clonotype was seen only a few times. The chain has TRBV9 and TRBJ2-2; tentative D call: TRBD2 (6 bases). Deletions cut 6 bases from V and 6 bases from J, with 18 bases between. The CDR3 loop spans 15 amino acids. Germline CDR1 and CDR2: SGDLS and YYNGEE. CDR3 residues: CASTVGGYDAGELFF. The CDR3 nucleotides are TGTGCCAGCACGGTCGGAGGGTATGATGCCGGGGAGCTGTTTTTT. The full variable domain, rest sourced from reference TRBV9 and TRBJ2-2, is DSGVTQTPKHLITATGQRVTLRCSPRSGDLSVYWYQQSLDQGLQFLIQYYNGEERAKGNILERFSAQQFPDLHSELNLSSLELGDSALYFCASTVGGYDAGELFFGEGSRLTVL.

The V call is TRBV12-3 or TRBV12-4, the J call TRBJ2-5; a weak D match, TRBD2 (7 bases). The CDR3 extends over 15 amino acids. Trimming removed 5 bases at V and 2 bases at J, with 15 bases between. DNA for the CDR3: TGTGCCAGCAGTGAAGAAGGGGGAGGGCAAGAGACCCAGTACTTC. It translates to CASSEEGGGQETQYF.

This clonotype has a count of ten or more. The genes are TRBV15 and TRBJ2-7; D is uncertain. The CDR3 is made up of 12 amino acids. Germline V gene sequence: CDR1 LNHNV, CDR2 YYDKDF (reference sequence). V dropped 5 bases and J dropped 0 bases, with 5 bases sitting between them. CDR3 in amino acids: CATSPTSYEQYF. DNA for the CDR3: TGTGCCACCAGCCCTACCTCCTACGAGCAGTACTTC.

The rearrangement links TRBV2 to TRBJ2-5; 13 bases map to TRBD2. The CDR3 runs 17 residues. V lost 3 bases to trimming and J lost 4 bases; unmatched junction nucleotides: 8. CDR1 is SNHLY, CDR2 FYNNEI, per germline. CDR3 DNA sequence: TGTGCCAGCAGTGAGGTACTAGCGGGAGGGCCGGGAGAGACCCAGTACTTC. The encoded protein is CASSEVLAGGPGETQYF. The whole variable domain, remainder taken from reference TRBV2 and TRBJ2-5, is EPEVTQTPSHQVTQMGQEVILRCVPISNHLYFYWYRQILGQKVEFLVSFYNNEISEKSEIFDDQFSVERPDGSNFTLKIRSTKLEDSAMYFCASSEVLAGGPGETQYFGPGTRLLVL.